Below, one T cell receptor (beta chain) is given with its context. Study processing details: Reference gene primer amplification gave estimated nucleated cell counts. Sequencing used immunoSEQ multiplex PCR; TCRdb keeps in-frame clones, though not all of them. V, J and clone size are taken as reported in that table, and D and trimming were inferred from the DNA itself. The sample consists of a few hundred thousand clones, 70% to 90% of them appearing once. The data derive from a study of blood T cell repertoires in COVID-19. Study-wide context: In each case, the material was cDNA or gDNA derived from T cells, B-cell-depleted T cells, or PBMCs.

The CDR3 is 15 amino acids. Trimming took 4 bases from V and 7 from J; bases not matched to a gene: 8. CDR1 and CDR2 (germline): SGHTA, FQGTGA. The sequenced sample consisted of peripheral blood. This clonotype was sampled from a woman aged 45-60 years with acute or convalescent COVID-19. This chain uses TRBV7-3 with TRBJ2-1; 9 positions match TRBD1. CDR3 sequence reads: CASSSVEQGANEQFF. In DNA, the CDR3 is TGTGCCAGCAGCTCAGTGGAACAGGGGGCGAATGAGCAGTTCTTC.